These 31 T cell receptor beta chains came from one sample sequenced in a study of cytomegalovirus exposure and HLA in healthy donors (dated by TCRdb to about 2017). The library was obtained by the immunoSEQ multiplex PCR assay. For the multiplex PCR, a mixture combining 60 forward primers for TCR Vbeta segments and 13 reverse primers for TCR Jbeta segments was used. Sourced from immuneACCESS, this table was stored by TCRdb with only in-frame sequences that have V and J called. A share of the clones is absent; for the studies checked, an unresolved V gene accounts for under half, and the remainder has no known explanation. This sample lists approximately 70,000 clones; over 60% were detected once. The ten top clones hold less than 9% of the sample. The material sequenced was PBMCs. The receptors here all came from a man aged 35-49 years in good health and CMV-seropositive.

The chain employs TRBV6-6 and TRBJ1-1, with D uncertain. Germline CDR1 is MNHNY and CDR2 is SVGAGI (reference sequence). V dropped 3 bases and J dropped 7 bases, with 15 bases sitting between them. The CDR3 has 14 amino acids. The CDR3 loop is CASSYSFPAGEAFF. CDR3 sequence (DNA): TGTGCCAGCAGTTATTCCTTTCCGGCGGGTGAAGCTTTCTTT.

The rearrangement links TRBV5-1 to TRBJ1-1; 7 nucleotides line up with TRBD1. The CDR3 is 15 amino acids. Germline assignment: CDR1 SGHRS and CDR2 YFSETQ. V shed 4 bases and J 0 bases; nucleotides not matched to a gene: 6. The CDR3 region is CASSPETGMNTEAFF. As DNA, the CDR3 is TGCGCCAGCAGCCCTGAGACAGGGATGAACACTGAAGCTTTCTTT.

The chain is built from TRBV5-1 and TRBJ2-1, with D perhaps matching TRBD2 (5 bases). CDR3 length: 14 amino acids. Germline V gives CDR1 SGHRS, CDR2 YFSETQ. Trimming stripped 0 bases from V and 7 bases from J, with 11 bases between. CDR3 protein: CASSLETSPNEQFF. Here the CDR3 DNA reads TGCGCCAGCAGCTTGGAAACTAGTCCGAATGAGCAGTTCTTC.

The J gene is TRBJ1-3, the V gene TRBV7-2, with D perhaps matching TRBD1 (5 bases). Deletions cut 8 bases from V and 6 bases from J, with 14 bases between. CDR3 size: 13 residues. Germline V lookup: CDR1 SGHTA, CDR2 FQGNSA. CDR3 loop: CASQDSAVNTIYF. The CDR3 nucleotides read TGTGCCAGCCAAGACAGCGCGGTAAACACCATATATTTT.

CDR3 region: CASRAKRGTEAFF. In DNA, the CDR3 is TGTGCCAGCAGGGCAAAAAGGGGAACTGAAGCTTTCTTT. The chain combines TRBV27 with TRBJ1-1, with D possibly being TRBD1 (5 bases). V lost 6 bases, J lost 5 bases, and 13 bases lay in between. The CDR3 runs 13 residues. Germline V CDR1 and CDR2: MNHEY, SMNVEV (reference sequence).

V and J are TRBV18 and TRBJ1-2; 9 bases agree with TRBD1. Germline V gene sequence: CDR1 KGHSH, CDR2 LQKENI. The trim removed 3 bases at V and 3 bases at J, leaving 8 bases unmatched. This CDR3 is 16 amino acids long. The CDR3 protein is CASSPTHRGRDYGYTF. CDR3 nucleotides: TGTGCCAGCTCACCGACGCACAGGGGGCGCGACTATGGCTACACCTTC.

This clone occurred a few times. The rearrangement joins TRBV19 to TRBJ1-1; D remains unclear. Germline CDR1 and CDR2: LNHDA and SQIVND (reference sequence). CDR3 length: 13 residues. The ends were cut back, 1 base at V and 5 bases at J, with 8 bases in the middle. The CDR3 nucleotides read TGTGCCAGTAGTATAGGGAGAGGGACTGAAGCTTTCTTT. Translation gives CASSIGRGTEAFF.

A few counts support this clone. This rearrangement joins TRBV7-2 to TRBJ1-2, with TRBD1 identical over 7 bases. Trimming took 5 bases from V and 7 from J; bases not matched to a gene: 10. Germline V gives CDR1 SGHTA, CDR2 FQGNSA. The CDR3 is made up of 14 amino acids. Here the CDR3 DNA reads TGTGCCAGCAGCACCCTACAGGGGTGGGGTGGCTACACCTTC. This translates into CASSTLQGWGGYTF. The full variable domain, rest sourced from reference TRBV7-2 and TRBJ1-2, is GAGVSQSPSNKVTEKGKDVELRCDPISGHTALYWYRQSLGQGLEFLIYFQGNSAPDKSGLPSDRFSAERTGGSVSTLTIQRTQQEDSAVYLCASSTLQGWGGYTFGSGTRLTVV.

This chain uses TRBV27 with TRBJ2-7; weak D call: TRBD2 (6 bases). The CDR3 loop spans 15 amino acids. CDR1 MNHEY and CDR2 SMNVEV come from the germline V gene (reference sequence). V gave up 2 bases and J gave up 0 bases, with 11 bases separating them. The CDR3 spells CASSLGVGGSYEQYF. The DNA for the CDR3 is TGTGCCAGCAGTTTAGGGGTGGGGGGCTCCTACGAGCAGTACTTC.

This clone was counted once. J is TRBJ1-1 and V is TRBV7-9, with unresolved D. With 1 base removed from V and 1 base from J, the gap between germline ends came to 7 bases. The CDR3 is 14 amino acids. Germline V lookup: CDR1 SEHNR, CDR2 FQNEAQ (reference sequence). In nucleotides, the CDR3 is TGTGCCAGCAGCTTAGTGGCCCAGAACACTGAAGCTTTCTTT. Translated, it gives CASSLVAQNTEAFF.

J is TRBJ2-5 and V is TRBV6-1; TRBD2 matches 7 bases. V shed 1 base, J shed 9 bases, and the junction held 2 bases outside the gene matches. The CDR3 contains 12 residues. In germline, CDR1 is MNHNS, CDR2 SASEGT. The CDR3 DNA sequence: TGTGCCAGCAGTGAAGTGGGGAGGGCCCAGTACTTC. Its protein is CASSEVGRAQYF.

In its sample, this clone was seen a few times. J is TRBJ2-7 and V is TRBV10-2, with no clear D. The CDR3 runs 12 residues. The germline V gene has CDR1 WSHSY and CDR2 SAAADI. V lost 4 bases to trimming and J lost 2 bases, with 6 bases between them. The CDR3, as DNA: TGCGCCAGCAGTGGGCTCACCTACGAGCAGTACTTC. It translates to CASSGLTYEQYF.

The CDR3 is CASTPGQGPFGEAFF. DNA of the CDR3: TGTGCCAGTACACCGGGGCAGGGGCCGTTCGGTGAAGCTTTCTTT. This chain connects TRBV19 to TRBJ1-1; a possible D gene is TRBD1 (6 bases). The CDR3 is made up of 15 amino acids. The V end was cut by 7 bases, the J end by 7 bases, with 22 bases between. Germline assignment: CDR1 LNHDA and CDR2 SQIVND (reference sequence). Full variable domain (remainder filled in from reference TRBV19 and TRBJ1-1): DGGITQSPKYLFRKEGQNVTLSCEQNLNHDAMYWYRQDPGQGLRLIYYSQIVNDFQKGDIAEGYSVSREKKESFPLTVTSAQKNPTAFYLCASTPGQGPFGEAFFGQGTRLTVV.

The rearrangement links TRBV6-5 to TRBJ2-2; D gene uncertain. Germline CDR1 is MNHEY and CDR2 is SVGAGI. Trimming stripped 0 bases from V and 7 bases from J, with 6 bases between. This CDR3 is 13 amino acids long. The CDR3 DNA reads TGTGCCAGCAGTTACTCGGCTCTCGGGGAGCTGTTTTTT. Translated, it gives CASSYSALGELFF.

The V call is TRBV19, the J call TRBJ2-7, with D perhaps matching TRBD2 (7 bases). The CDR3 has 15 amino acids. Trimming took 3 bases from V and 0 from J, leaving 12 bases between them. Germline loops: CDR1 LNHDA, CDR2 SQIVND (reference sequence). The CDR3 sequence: CASSIRGASSYEQYF. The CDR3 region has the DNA TGTGCCAGTAGTATTCGGGGGGCGAGCTCCTACGAGCAGTACTTC.

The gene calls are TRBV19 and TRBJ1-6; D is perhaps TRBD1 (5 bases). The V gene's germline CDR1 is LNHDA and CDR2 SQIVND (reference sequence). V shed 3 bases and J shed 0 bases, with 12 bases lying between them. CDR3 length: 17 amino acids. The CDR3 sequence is CASSIVQESSYNSPLHF. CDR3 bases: TGTGCCAGTAGTATCGTACAGGAAAGCTCCTATAATTCACCCCTCCACTTT.

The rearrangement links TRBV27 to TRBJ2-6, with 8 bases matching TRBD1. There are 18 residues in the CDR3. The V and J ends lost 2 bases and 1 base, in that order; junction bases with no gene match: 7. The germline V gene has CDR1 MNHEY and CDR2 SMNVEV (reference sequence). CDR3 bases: TGTGCCAGCAGTTTACGCCGGGACAGGCGGTCTGGGGCCAACGTCCTGACTTTC. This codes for CASSLRRDRRSGANVLTF.

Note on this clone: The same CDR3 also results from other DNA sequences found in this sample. The CDR3 sequence: CASSIGQRTEAFF. Written as DNA, the CDR3 is TGTGCCAGTAGTATTGGCCAGAGGACTGAAGCTTTCTTT. The rearrangement links TRBV19 to TRBJ1-1, with D unclear. Germline values: CDR1 LNHDA, CDR2 SQIVND (reference sequence). V was shortened by 3 bases and J by 5 bases, with 10 bases between the two germline ends. There are 13 residues in the CDR3.

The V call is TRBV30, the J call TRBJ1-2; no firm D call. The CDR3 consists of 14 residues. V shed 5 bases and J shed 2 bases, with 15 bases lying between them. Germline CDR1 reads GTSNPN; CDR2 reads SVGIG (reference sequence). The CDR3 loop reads CAWGGPGRNYGYTF. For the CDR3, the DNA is TGTGCCTGGGGAGGCCCGGGCCGGAACTATGGCTACACCTTC.

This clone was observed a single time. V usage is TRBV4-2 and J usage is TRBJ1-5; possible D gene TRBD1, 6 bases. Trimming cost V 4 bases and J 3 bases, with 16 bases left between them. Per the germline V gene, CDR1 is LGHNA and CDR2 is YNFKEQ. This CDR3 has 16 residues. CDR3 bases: TGTGCCAGCAGCCCGAACGTCGGACAGATCAATCAGCCCCAGCATTTT. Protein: CASSPNVGQINQPQHF.

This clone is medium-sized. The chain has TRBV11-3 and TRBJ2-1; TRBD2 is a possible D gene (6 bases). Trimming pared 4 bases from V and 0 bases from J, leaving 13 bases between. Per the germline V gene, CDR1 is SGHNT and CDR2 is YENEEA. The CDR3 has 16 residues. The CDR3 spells CASSSQGRSSYNEQFF. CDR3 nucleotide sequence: TGTGCCAGCAGCTCCCAAGGGAGGAGCTCCTACAATGAGCAGTTCTTC.

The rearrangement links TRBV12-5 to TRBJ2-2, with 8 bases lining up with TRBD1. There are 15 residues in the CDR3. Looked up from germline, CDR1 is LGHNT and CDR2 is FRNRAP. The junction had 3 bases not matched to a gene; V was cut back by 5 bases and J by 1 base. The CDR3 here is CASGLDRVNTGELFF. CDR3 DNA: TGTGCTAGTGGTCTGGACAGGGTGAACACCGGGGAGCTGTTTTTT. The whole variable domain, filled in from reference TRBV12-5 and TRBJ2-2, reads DARVTQTPRHKVTEMGQEVTMRCQPILGHNTVFWYRQTMMQGLELLAYFRNRAPLDDSGMPKDRFSAEMPDATLATLKIQPSEPRDSAVYFCASGLDRVNTGELFFGEGSRLTVL.

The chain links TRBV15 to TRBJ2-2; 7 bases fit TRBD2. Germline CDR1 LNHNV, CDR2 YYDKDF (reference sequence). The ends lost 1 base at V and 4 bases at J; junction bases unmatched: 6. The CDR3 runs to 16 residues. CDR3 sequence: CATSRGAGVSTGELFF. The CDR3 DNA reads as TGTGCCACCAGCAGAGGCGCGGGAGTTTCCACCGGGGAGCTGTTTTTT.

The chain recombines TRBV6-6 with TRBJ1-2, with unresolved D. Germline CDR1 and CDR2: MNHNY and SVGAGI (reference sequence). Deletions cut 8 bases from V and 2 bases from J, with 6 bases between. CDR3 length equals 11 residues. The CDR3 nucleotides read TGTGCCAGCGCACTGAACTATGGCTACACCTTC. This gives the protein CASALNYGYTF.

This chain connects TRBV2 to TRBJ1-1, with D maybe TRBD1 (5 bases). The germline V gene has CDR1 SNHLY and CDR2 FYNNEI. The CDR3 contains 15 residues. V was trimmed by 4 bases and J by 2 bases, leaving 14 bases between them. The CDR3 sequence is CASSGWGEDNTEAFF. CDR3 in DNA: TGTGCCAGCAGTGGGTGGGGGGAAGATAACACTGAAGCTTTCTTT. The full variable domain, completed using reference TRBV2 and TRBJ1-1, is EPEVTQTPSHQVTQMGQEVILRCVPISNHLYFYWYRQILGQKVEFLVSFYNNEISEKSEIFDDQFSVERPDGSNFTLKIRSTKLEDSAMYFCASSGWGEDNTEAFFGQGTRLTVV.

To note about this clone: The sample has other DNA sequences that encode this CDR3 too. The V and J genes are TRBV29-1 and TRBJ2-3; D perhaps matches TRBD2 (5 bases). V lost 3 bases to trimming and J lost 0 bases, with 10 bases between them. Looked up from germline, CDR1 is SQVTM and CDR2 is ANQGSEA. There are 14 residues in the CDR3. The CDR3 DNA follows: TGCAGCGTTGATGGCGGGTCTAGCACAGATACGCAGTATTTT. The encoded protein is CSVDGGSSTDTQYF.

The CDR3 DNA reads TGTGCCAGCGAAGAGGGAAACACCGGGGAGCTGTTTTTT. Protein: CASEEGNTGELFF. The chain is built from TRBV7-3 and TRBJ2-2; maybe TRBD2 (5 bases). V was trimmed by 8 bases and J by 2 bases, leaving 9 bases between them. Germline V gene lookup returns CDR1 SGHTA and CDR2 FQGTGA. CDR3 length equals 13 residues.

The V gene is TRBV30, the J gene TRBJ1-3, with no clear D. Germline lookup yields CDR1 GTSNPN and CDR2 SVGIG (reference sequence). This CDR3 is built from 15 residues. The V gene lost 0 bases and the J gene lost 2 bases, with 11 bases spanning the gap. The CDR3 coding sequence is TGTGCCTGGAGTGTAAACCTGGAGGCTGGAAACACCATATATTTT. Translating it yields CAWSVNLEAGNTIYF. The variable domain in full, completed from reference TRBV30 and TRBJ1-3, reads SQTIHQWPATLVQPVGSPLSLECTVEGTSNPNLYWYRQAAGRGLQLLFYSVGIGQISSEVPQNLSASRPQDRQFILSSKKLLLSDSGFYLCAWSVNLEAGNTIYFGEGSWLTVV.

Here the CDR3 reads CASSAVAAGANVLTF. CDR3 nucleotide sequence: TGTGCCAGCAGCGCGGTAGCTGCTGGGGCCAACGTCCTGACTTTC. The J gene is TRBJ2-6, the V gene TRBV9; no definite D call. Deletions cut 3 bases from V and 2 bases from J, with 9 bases between. Germline assignment: CDR1 SGDLS and CDR2 YYNGEE. This CDR3 region has 15 residues.

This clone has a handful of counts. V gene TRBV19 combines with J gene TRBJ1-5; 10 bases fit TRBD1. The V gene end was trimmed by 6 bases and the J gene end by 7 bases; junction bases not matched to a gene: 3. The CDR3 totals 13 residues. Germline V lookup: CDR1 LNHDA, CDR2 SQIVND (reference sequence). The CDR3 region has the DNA TGTGCCAGTAGGGGACAGGGGAAACAGCCCCAGCATTTT. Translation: CASRGQGKQPQHF. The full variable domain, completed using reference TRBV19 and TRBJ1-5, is DGGITQSPKYLFRKEGQNVTLSCEQNLNHDAMYWYRQDPGQGLRLIYYSQIVNDFQKGDIAEGYSVSREKKESFPLTVTSAQKNPTAFYLCASRGQGKQPQHFGDGTRLSIL.

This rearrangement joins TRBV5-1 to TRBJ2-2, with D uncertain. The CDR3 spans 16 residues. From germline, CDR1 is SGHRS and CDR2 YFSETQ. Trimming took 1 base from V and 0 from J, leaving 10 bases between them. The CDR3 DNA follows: TGCGCCAGCAGCTTGTGGAGATCAACGAACACCGGGGAGCTGTTTTTT. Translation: CASSLWRSTNTGELFF.